Only one count was recorded for the clone carrying this T cell receptor (beta chain). Its antigen is undetermined. The sample comes from a study of cytomegalovirus exposure and HLA in healthy donors. About the research overall: Approximately 80 million unique TCRs from HLA-typed donors were held in an early data release. Regarding the study as a whole: Through in vitro validation, a few CMV-associated chains were shown to be specific for CMV antigens. Being indistinguishable, some V segments were excluded, TRBV6-2 and TRBV6-3 among them.

The V and J ends lost 5 bases and 6 bases respectively, with 13 bases between them. The CDR3 is made up of 13 amino acids. The germline V gene has CDR1 SGHTA and CDR2 FQGTGA. Amplification used 60 Vbeta primers and 13 Jbeta primers. Profiled with immunoSEQ multiplex PCR; TCRdb holds only in-frame clones, not every one. The sample has fewer than 110,000 clones, 79% seen once; the top ten hold roughly 4%. V gene TRBV7-3 combines with J gene TRBJ1-2, with D perhaps TRBD1 (5 bases). The sample was PBMCs. This TCR derives from a man in his forties or fifties in good health and CMV-seropositive. CDR3 region: CASSRPGGNGYTF. The CDR3 nucleotides read TGTGCCAGCAGCCGACCCGGGGGAAATGGCTACACCTTC.